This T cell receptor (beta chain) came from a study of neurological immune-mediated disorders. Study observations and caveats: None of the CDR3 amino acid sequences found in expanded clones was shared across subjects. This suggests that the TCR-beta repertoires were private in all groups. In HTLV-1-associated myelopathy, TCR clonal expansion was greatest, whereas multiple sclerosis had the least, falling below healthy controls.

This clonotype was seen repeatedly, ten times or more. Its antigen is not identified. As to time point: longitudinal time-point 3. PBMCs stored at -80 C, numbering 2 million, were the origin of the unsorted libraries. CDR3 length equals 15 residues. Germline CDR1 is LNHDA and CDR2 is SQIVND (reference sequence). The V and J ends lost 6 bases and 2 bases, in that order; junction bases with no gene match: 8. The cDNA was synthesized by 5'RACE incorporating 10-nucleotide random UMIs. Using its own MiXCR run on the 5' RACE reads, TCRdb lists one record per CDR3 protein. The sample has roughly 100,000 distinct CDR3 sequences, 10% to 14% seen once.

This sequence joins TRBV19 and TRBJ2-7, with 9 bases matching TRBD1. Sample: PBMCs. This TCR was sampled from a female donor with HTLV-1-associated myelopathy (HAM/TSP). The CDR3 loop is CASRPRDRETYEQYF. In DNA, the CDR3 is TGTGCCAGTAGACCCCGGGACAGGGAGACCTACGAGCAGTACTTC. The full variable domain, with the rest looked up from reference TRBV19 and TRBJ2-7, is DGGITQSPKYLFRKEGQNVTLSCEQNLNHDAMYWYRQDPGQGLRLIYYSQIVNDFQKGDIAEGYSVSREKKESFPLTVTSAQKNPTAFYLCASRPRDRETYEQYFGPGTRLTVT.